This T cell receptor (beta chain) was sequenced for a study of vaccination and CD4 T cells after COVID-19. Background on the study: Stimuli were overlapping spike peptide pools of SARS-CoV-2 and three common cold coronaviruses (HCoV-NL63, HCoV-OC43, HCoV-229E).

This CDR3 has 14 amino acids. V trimming: 11 bases; J trimming: 6 bases; junction bases outside the gene matches: 10. Looked up from germline, CDR1 is ENHRY and CDR2 is SYGVKD. Remarks on this clonotype: The target antigen is unknown.

The Oncomine TCR Beta short-read assay was what sequenced the DNA obtained from cultured CD4+ T cells. The authors extracted genomic DNA from cultured CD4+ T cells. TCRdb analysed the PCR reads with MiXCR anew, one entry per CDR3 protein. Of about 20,000 distinct CDR3 sequences in the sample, approximately 52% were seen once. Treatment denoted: approximately nine-day PBMC culture with coronavirus spike peptide pools or control peptides (ViraFEST assay). The material sequenced was CD4+ T cells from blood, cultured in vitro. The V gene is TRBV10-3, the J gene TRBJ2-7, with 13 bases aligning to TRBD2. The TCR originated in a human donor who had recovered from COVID-19. The CDR3 DNA reads TGTGCCGCGAGAACCGGGACTAGCGGGGTCGAGCAGTACTTC. The encoded protein is CAARTGTSGVEQYF.